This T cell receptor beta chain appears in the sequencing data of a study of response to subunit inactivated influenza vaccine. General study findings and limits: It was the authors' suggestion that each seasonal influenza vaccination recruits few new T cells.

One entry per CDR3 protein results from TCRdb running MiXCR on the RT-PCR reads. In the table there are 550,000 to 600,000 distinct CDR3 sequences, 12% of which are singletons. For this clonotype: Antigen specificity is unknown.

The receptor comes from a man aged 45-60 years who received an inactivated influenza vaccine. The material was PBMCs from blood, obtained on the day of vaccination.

The CDR3 region is CASSARQGSYNSPLHF. The CDR3 DNA reads as TGTGCCAGCAGTGCCAGACAAGGAAGTTATAATTCACCCCTCCACTTT. J is TRBJ1-6 and V is TRBV6-1; D remains unclear. With 4 bases removed from V and 4 bases from J, the gap between germline ends came to 14 bases. Germline V gene lookup returns CDR1 MNHNS and CDR2 SASEGT. There are 16 residues in the CDR3.